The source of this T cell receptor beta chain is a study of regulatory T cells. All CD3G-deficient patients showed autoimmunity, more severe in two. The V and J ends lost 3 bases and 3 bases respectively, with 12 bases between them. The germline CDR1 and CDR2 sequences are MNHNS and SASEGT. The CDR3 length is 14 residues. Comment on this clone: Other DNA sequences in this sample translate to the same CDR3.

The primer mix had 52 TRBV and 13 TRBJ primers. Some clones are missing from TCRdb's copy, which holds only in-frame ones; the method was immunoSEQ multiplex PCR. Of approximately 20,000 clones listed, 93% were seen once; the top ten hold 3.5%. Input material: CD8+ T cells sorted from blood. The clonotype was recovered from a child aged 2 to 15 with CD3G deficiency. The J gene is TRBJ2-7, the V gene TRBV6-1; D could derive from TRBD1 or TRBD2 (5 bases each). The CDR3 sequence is CASSELDSGYEQYF. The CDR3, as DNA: TGTGCCAGCAGTGAGCTAGACAGCGGCTACGAGCAGTACTTC.